This T cell receptor beta chain was profiled in a study of T-cell memory formation after mild COVID-19. From the 5' RACE reads, TCRdb called clonotypes with MiXCR, one entry per CDR3 protein. The sample consists of just over 400,000 distinct CDR3 sequences, less than 25% of them appearing once. Concerning this clonotype: Its specificity is unknown.

General study points: Clones contracting day 15 to 85 were balanced CD4/CD8; later expanders leaned CD4+.

Germline loops: CDR1 DFQATT, CDR2 SNEGSKA (reference sequence). The CDR3 is 13 amino acids. Trimming removed 1 base at V and 6 bases at J, with 10 bases between. The chain uses TRBV20-1 and TRBJ2-1; tentative D call: TRBD2 (6 bases). This clonotype was obtained from an adult woman who had mild COVID-19 (a few samples of this study predate the infection). Cell type and time point are not known. Sequenced material: PBMCs or a T cell subset sorted from them (not recorded which). The CDR3 nucleotides read TGCAGTGCTAGAGCCGGGACTGTCAATGAGCAGTTCTTC. Translated: CSARAGTVNEQFF.